These 9 T cell receptor beta chains originate from one sample sequenced in a study of T cell changes during pregnancy in multiple sclerosis. The protocol was immunoSEQ multiplex PCR, while the TCRdb copy is restricted to in-frame clones and leaves out a portion. The table records over 45,000 clones, around 90% of them present only once. Sequencing used peripheral blood, obtained in the first trimester of pregnancy. These receptor sequences come from a female donor with multiple sclerosis, enrolled in a pregnancy study.

This rearrangement joins TRBV5-6 to TRBJ1-6; D gene uncertain. Trimming took 4 bases from V and 8 from J, leaving 10 bases between them. CDR3 length equals 13 residues. Germline assignment: CDR1 SGHDT and CDR2 YYEEEE. The CDR3 sequence: CASSPGIDSPLHF. The CDR3 nucleotides read TGTGCCAGCAGCCCCGGGATCGATTCACCCCTCCACTTT.

This CDR3 is CSASQGSEAFF. CDR3 coding DNA: TGCAGCGCGTCACAGGGCTCTGAAGCTTTCTTT. This chain joins TRBV29-1 and TRBJ1-1; perhaps TRBD1 as D (6 bases). V was trimmed by 7 bases and J by 6 bases, leaving 12 bases between them. Per germline, CDR1 SQVTM and CDR2 ANQGSEA. The CDR3 length is 11 residues.

This clone was seen more than once but under ten times. The chain carries TRBV19 and TRBJ1-1, with a tentative D call TRBD1 (5 bases). The CDR3 covers 14 residues. The germline V and J ends were trimmed by 4 bases and 6 bases, with 15 bases remaining between them. The V gene's germline CDR1 is LNHDA and CDR2 SQIVND (reference sequence). The CDR3 DNA is TGTGCCAGTAGTACCGGAGGGACGGTCGCTGAAGCTTTCTTT. Protein: CASSTGGTVAEAFF.

The chain has TRBV6-4 and TRBJ2-5; 7 bases are a match to TRBD1. CDR1 is MRHNA, CDR2 SNTAGT, per germline. The J segment lost 5 bases and the V segment lost 0 bases, leaving 3 bases of the junction unmatched. This CDR3 contains 14 residues. Here the CDR3 DNA reads TGTGCCAGCAGTGACTCAGGGGGCGATGAGACCCAGTACTTC. Encoded protein: CASSDSGGDETQYF.

The chain couples TRBV19 to TRBJ1-2; weak D call: TRBD1 (5 bases). Per the germline V gene, CDR1 is LNHDA and CDR2 is SQIVND (reference sequence). The germline V and J ends were trimmed by 4 bases and 1 base, with 13 bases remaining between them. The CDR3 totals 15 residues. CDR3 sequence reads: CASSTTVDVNYGYTF. CDR3 in DNA: TGTGCCAGTAGTACGACAGTGGATGTTAACTATGGCTACACCTTC.

This clone was seen many times. This chain joins TRBV28 and TRBJ2-7, with D perhaps TRBD2 (6 bases). CDR1 and CDR2 (germline): MDHEN, SYDVKM. The CDR3 is made up of 15 amino acids. Deletions cut 8 bases from V and 7 bases from J, with 24 bases between. The DNA of the CDR3 is TGTGCCAGCGTGGAGGGTCGGAACCCGGTGGGGGAGCAGTACTTC. This translates into CASVEGRNPVGEQYF.

The chain carries TRBV11-3 and TRBJ1-5; 7 bases are a match to TRBD1. V lost 4 bases and J lost 0; bases outside the gene matches: 3. The CDR3 spans 15 residues. The germline CDR1 and CDR2 sequences are SGHNT and YENEEA. CDR3 sequence (DNA): TGTGCCAGCAGCTCTACAGGGGTTAGCAATCAGCCCCAGCATTTT. As protein: CASSSTGVSNQPQHF.

Notes on this clone: Other DNA sequences in the sample encode the same CDR3. This chain links TRBV2 with TRBJ2-7; D not resolved. With 5 bases removed from V and 3 bases from J, the gap between germline ends came to 5 bases. Germline lookup yields CDR1 SNHLY and CDR2 FYNNEI. The CDR3 sequence is 11 residues long. Here the CDR3 reads CASSSNYEQYF. The CDR3 DNA follows: TGTGCCAGCAGTAGCAACTACGAGCAGTACTTC.

The J gene is TRBJ2-5, the V gene TRBV9, with D maybe TRBD2 (6 bases). The CDR3 contains 16 residues. In germline, CDR1 is SGDLS, CDR2 YYNGEE. The V end was cut by 0 bases, the J end by 4 bases, with 16 bases between. The CDR3 spells CASSVGTTHTGETQYF. The CDR3 region has the DNA TGTGCCAGCAGCGTAGGGACTACCCACACGGGAGAGACCCAGTACTTC. Full variable domain (remainder filled in from reference TRBV9 and TRBJ2-5): DSGVTQTPKHLITATGQRVTLRCSPRSGDLSVYWYQQSLDQGLQFLIQYYNGEERAKGNILERFSAQQFPDLHSELNLSSLELGDSALYFCASSVGTTHTGETQYFGPGTRLLVL.